The 20 T cell receptor beta chains below were found in one sample sequenced in a study of T cells in tuberculosis. This table comes from immunoSEQ multiplex PCR, and its TCRdb copy is limited to in-frame clones, with some not included. The table has about 35,000 clones, 93% seen once. Sequencing input: PBMCs. The source is a donor under 30 with latent tuberculosis or without tuberculosis infection.

This chain connects TRBV10-3 to TRBJ2-7; D gene ambiguous. Germline V lookup: CDR1 ENHRY, CDR2 SYGVKD. The CDR3 spans 14 residues. The V gene lost 4 bases and the J gene lost 7 bases, with 17 bases spanning the gap. This chain's CDR3 is CAISATTLPREQYF. The CDR3 coding sequence is TGTGCCATCAGTGCGACGACTCTCCCGAGGGAGCAGTACTTC.

The genes are TRBV19 and TRBJ1-1; D ambiguous. The CDR3 length is 15 residues. The germline CDR1 and CDR2 sequences are LNHDA and SQIVND (reference sequence). Trimming shortened V by 1 base and J by 0 bases, and 9 bases separated the two germline ends. CDR3 amino acids: CASSIGPDLNTEAFF. The CDR3 nucleotides read TGTGCCAGTAGTATAGGCCCGGACTTGAACACTGAAGCTTTCTTT. Supplemented by reference TRBV19 and TRBJ1-1, the full variable domain reads DGGITQSPKYLFRKEGQNVTLSCEQNLNHDAMYWYRQDPGQGLRLIYYSQIVNDFQKGDIAEGYSVSREKKESFPLTVTSAQKNPTAFYLCASSIGPDLNTEAFFGQGTRLTVV.

The J gene is TRBJ1-3, the V gene TRBV4-3, with D hard to call. Trimming took off 5 bases at V and 4 bases at J, with 21 bases between the two ends. The V gene's germline CDR1 is LGHNA and CDR2 YSLEER. The CDR3 runs to 17 residues. CDR3 DNA sequence: TGCGCCAGCAGCGGAAGACTTGAACTCGGCCACGGAAACACCATATATTTT. Encoded protein: CASSGRLELGHGNTIYF.

The chain links TRBV6-5 to TRBJ1-2; 7 nucleotides line up with TRBD1. J lost 6 bases, V lost 6 bases, and 7 bases had no gene match. CDR1 and CDR2 (germline): MNHEY, SVGAGI. The CDR3 runs 13 residues. The DNA for the CDR3 is TGTGCCAGCAGCAGACGACAGGGTGATGGCTACACCTTC. This sequence encodes CASSRRQGDGYTF.

The gene calls are TRBV5-1 and TRBJ1-6; 7 nucleotides line up with TRBD1. Per germline, CDR1 SGHRS and CDR2 YFSETQ. J was trimmed by 0 bases and V by 0 bases; bases with no gene match: 6. This CDR3 has 18 residues. This chain's CDR3 is CASSLAMTGSSYNSPLHF. CDR3 DNA: TGCGCCAGCAGCTTGGCCATGACAGGGAGCTCCTATAATTCACCCCTCCACTTT.

The V and J genes are TRBV9 and TRBJ1-2, with a tentative D call TRBD1 (5 bases). The V and J ends lost 0 bases and 8 bases respectively, with 14 bases between them. CDR3 length: 14 residues. The germline V gene has CDR1 SGDLS and CDR2 YYNGEE. The CDR3 region has the DNA TGTGCCAGCAGCGTAGTCGCCGGGGGTGTAGGCTACACCTTC. Its translation is CASSVVAGGVGYTF.

The chain uses TRBV4-3 and TRBJ1-2; 10 bases line up with TRBD1. CDR1 LGHNA and CDR2 YSLEER come from the germline V gene. The ends lost 4 bases at V and 9 bases at J; junction bases unmatched: 5. This CDR3 comprises 13 residues. CDR3: CASSPWTGGSYTF. CDR3 in DNA: TGCGCCAGCAGCCCCTGGACAGGGGGAAGCTACACCTTC.

V usage is TRBV6-6 and J usage is TRBJ1-2, with a possible D match to TRBD1 (5 bases). The length of the CDR3 is 14 residues. The ends were cut back, 6 bases at V and 1 base at J, with 12 bases in the middle. Germline V gene sequence: CDR1 MNHNY, CDR2 SVGAGI (reference sequence). The CDR3: CASSGQGNNYGYTF. Written as DNA, the CDR3 is TGTGCCAGCAGCGGACAAGGGAATAACTATGGCTACACCTTC.

V is TRBV10-3 and J is TRBJ1-2; D call uncertain. This CDR3 region has 14 residues. V gave up 0 bases and J gave up 4 bases, with 9 bases separating them. Germline V lookup: CDR1 ENHRY, CDR2 SYGVKD. The CDR3 region is CAISESAGSYGYTF. CDR3 DNA sequence: TGTGCCATCAGTGAGTCCGCAGGTTCCTATGGCTACACCTTC.

The V and J genes are TRBV15 and TRBJ1-1; TRBD1 might be the D (6 bases). The V end was cut by 8 bases, the J end by 0 bases, with 13 bases between. CDR3 length: 14 residues. Germline CDR1 is LNHNV and CDR2 is YYDKDF (reference sequence). The CDR3 bases are TGTGCCACCGACGACGGGACACTGAACACTGAAGCTTTCTTT. Amino acid sequence: CATDDGTLNTEAFF.

By share of the sample, this clone is medium-sized (0.01 to 0.1%). J is TRBJ1-2 and V is TRBV5-1; 9 positions match TRBD1. CDR3 length: 15 amino acids. V dropped 4 bases and J dropped 6; count of bases not matched to a gene: 10. Germline V gene data show CDR1 as SGHRS and CDR2 as YFSETQ. The CDR3, as DNA: TGCGCCAGCAGCGATCCGGGACAGGGTGCTCATGGCTACACCTTC. Protein product: CASSDPGQGAHGYTF.

The chain recombines TRBV19 with TRBJ2-1; 8 bases match TRBD2. Germline CDR1 is LNHDA and CDR2 is SQIVND (reference sequence). The trim removed 0 bases at V and 4 bases at J, leaving 20 bases unmatched. The CDR3 contains 21 residues. CDR3 DNA sequence: TGTGCCAGTAGTATAGATGGTTTCCGGCTAGCGGGCCCCAATACGTACAATGAGCAGTTCTTC. It is translated as CASSIDGFRLAGPNTYNEQFF.

This chain connects TRBV7-2 to TRBJ1-2; a weak D match, TRBD1 (5 bases). The CDR3 runs 16 residues. V was pared by 5 bases and J by 1 base, with 17 bases between. Per germline, CDR1 SGHTA and CDR2 FQGNSA. The CDR3, as DNA: TGTGCCAGCAGCCCCGGACAACCTAGTTTTAACTATGGCTACACCTTC. This gives the protein CASSPGQPSFNYGYTF.

The V call is TRBV7-9, the J call TRBJ2-1, with a tentative D call TRBD1 (5 bases). This CDR3 region has 16 residues. Trimming left V 4 bases short and J 6 bases short, with 19 bases between. The germline V gene encodes CDR1 SEHNR and CDR2 FQNEAQ (reference sequence). Here the CDR3 DNA reads TGTGCCAGCAGCTCCTGGCGGCAGGGTAGGAGCAATGAGCAGTTCTTC. Encoded protein: CASSSWRQGRSNEQFF.

This chain uses TRBV14 with TRBJ1-1; D is perhaps TRBD1 (5 bases). In germline, CDR1 is SGHDN, CDR2 FVKESK. The CDR3 is 13 residues long. Trimming took off 7 bases at V and 4 bases at J, with 13 bases between the two ends. CDR3 coding DNA: TGTGCCAGCAATGGGGGGGGGACCACTGAAGCTTTCTTT. This codes for CASNGGGTTEAFF.

This clone was counted only a few times. The V call is TRBV19, the J call TRBJ1-1; 12 bases match TRBD1. Germline values: CDR1 LNHDA, CDR2 SQIVND (reference sequence). The CDR3 length is 13 residues. V shed 7 bases and J 11 bases; nucleotides not matched to a gene: 8. CDR3 amino acids: CASKQGTGGKAFF. The DNA of the CDR3 is TGTGCCAGTAAACAAGGGACAGGGGGCAAGGCTTTCTTT.

J is TRBJ2-7 and V is TRBV27; D might be TRBD1 (6 bases). Trimming removed 2 bases at V and 6 bases at J, with 17 bases between. From germline, CDR1 is MNHEY and CDR2 SMNVEV (reference sequence). The CDR3 is 15 residues long. CDR3 sequence (DNA): TGTGCCAGCAGTTTAGTAACAGGGCGGTCAGGCGAGCAGTACTTC. It encodes CASSLVTGRSGEQYF.

The rearrangement links TRBV4-3 to TRBJ1-1, with no clear D. There are 13 residues in the CDR3. The germline gives CDR1 LGHNA, CDR2 YSLEER. The V end lost 3 bases, the J end lost 3 bases, and 8 bases lay between the germline ends. The CDR3 region has the DNA TGCGCCAGCAGCCAGAGGCGGGACACTGAAGCTTTCTTT. Its protein is CASSQRRDTEAFF.

In DNA form, the CDR3 reads TGTGCCAGCAGCTTTGGAGGGAGTACTACTTACACAGATACGCAGTATTTT. It is translated as CASSFGGSTTYTDTQYF. The rearrangement joins TRBV7-7 to TRBJ2-3, with a tentative D call TRBD2 (6 bases). Trimming left V 3 bases short and J 2 bases short, with 18 bases between. Germline V gene lookup returns CDR1 SSHAT and CDR2 FNYEAQ (reference sequence). The CDR3 spans 17 residues.

The gene calls are TRBV2 and TRBJ1-6; D remains ambiguous. Trimming left V 0 bases short and J 8 bases short, with 11 bases between. This CDR3 contains 15 residues. In germline, CDR1 is SNHLY, CDR2 FYNNEI. The CDR3: CASSEAKTAYSPLHF. The CDR3 nucleotides read TGTGCCAGCAGTGAAGCAAAGACTGCTTATTCACCCCTCCACTTT.